This T cell receptor (beta chain) is drawn from a study of Ad26.COV2.S vaccination and SARS-CoV-2 variants. Study-wide context: Donor allocation was to the COV1001 Ad26.COV2.S trial arm. Regarding the study as a whole: Breadth and depth estimates from TCRs may understate total T cell responses. While placebo recipients had lower spike-specific TCR breadth, vaccine recipients had more. Reportedly, after vaccination the spike-specific CD8+ and CD4+ T cell responses displayed substantial breadth.

Ten or more counts support this clone. Its target is not known. The repertoire was sequenced with immunoSEQ multiplex PCR; TCRdb's copy has only in-frame clones and lacks some. This repertoire shows 380,000 or so clones, about 83% found once; its top ten account for about 7.4%. Trimming cost V 7 bases and J 2 bases, with 11 bases left between them. The CDR3 has 13 amino acids. Germline V lookup: CDR1 SNHLY, CDR2 FYNNEI. The treatment denotes: roughly 19 received Ad26.COV2.S at low or high dose, single or two shots; roughly five received placebo; per-sample allocation not given. Specimens were obtained on day 63 following the first vaccine or placebo injection.

This clonotype was sampled from a person between 18 and 65 years old who received the Ad26.COV2.S COVID-19 vaccine or a placebo. This sample comprised peripheral blood, obtained in a trial of Ad26.COV2.S vaccine versus placebo. The chain uses TRBV2 and TRBJ1-1, with a weak D call TRBD1 (5 bases). In DNA form, the CDR3 reads TGTGCCAGCAAGAGACAGATCAACACTGAAGCTTTCTTT. Amino acid sequence: CASKRQINTEAFF.